The next 29 T cell receptor beta chains were all read from a single sample in a study of shared clonotypes between healthy human individuals (dated by TCRdb to 2018 to 2021). Libraries were constructed by the immunoSEQ multiplex PCR assay. TCRdb took this table from immuneACCESS and kept in-frame rearrangements with V and J called. Such tables lack part of the clones; where checked against another copy, unresolved V genes explain under half of the gap, and the rest is unexplained. The sample table records 1,400,000 or so clones; 98% of these occur just once. The biggest ten clones account for approximately 0.4% of the sample. Material: naive CD4+ T cells sorted from blood. According to the study, the label for this sample's cell subset or site signals: CD45RA+ positively selected. The receptors derive from a man between 25 and 39 years old in good health.

V usage is TRBV14 and J usage is TRBJ1-2; weak D call: TRBD1 (5 bases). Between the trimmed V and J ends, which lost 3 bases and 6 bases, there was a span of 14 bases. Germline V gene sequence: CDR1 SGHDN, CDR2 FVKESK. The CDR3 is 14 residues long. CDR3 coding DNA: TGTGCCAGCAGCCAGCCGGGGGATGGTGATGGCTACACCTTC. Its translation is CASSQPGDGDGYTF.

The V and J genes are TRBV30 and TRBJ2-7; TRBD2 is a possible D gene (7 bases). Germline V gene sequence: CDR1 GTSNPN, CDR2 SVGIG (reference sequence). The V and J ends lost 5 bases and 1 base respectively, with 18 bases between them. CDR3 size: 15 residues. CDR3 DNA sequence: TGTGCCTGGGCCAGTGGGGGAGGGGGTTCCTACGAGCAGTACTTC. Protein sequence: CAWASGGGGSYEQYF.

The chain is built from TRBV13 and TRBJ2-3, with no clear D. The V gene's germline CDR1 is PRHDT and CDR2 FYEKMQ (reference sequence). Trimming removed 8 bases at V and 6 bases at J, with 9 bases between. The CDR3 consists of 11 residues. CDR3 sequence reads: CASGEGDTQYF. CDR3 nucleotide sequence: TGTGCCAGCGGGGAAGGGGATACGCAGTATTTT.

A single count supports this clone. The sample contains more than one DNA sequence encoding this CDR3. The chain couples TRBV5-1 to TRBJ1-4; no definite D call. The CDR3 runs to 14 residues. Trimming took off 5 bases at V and 0 bases at J, with 8 bases between the two ends. Germline CDR1 and CDR2: SGHRS and YFSETQ. The CDR3 here is CASSATATNEKLFF. In nucleotides, the CDR3 is TGCGCCAGCAGTGCCACCGCAACTAATGAAAAACTGTTTTTT. Using reference TRBV5-1 and TRBJ1-4 for the parts outside the CDR3, the full variable domain is KAGVTQTPRYLIKTRGQQVTLSCSPISGHRSVSWYQQTPGQGLQFLFEYFSETQRNKGNFPGRFSGRQFSNSRSEMNVSTLELGDSALYLCASSATATNEKLFFGSGTQLSVL.

The chain combines TRBV5-6 with TRBJ1-1, with TRBD1 identical over 8 bases. The CDR3 extends over 13 amino acids. Trimming at V came to 4 bases and at J to 5 bases, leaving 4 bases not matched to a gene. In germline, CDR1 is SGHDT, CDR2 YYEEEE. The CDR3 protein is CASSLRGRTEAFF. The CDR3 DNA follows: TGTGCCAGCAGCCTCAGGGGGCGGACTGAAGCTTTCTTT.

V and J are TRBV7-3 and TRBJ2-2; 9 bases match TRBD1. V lost 4 bases, J lost 5 bases, and 5 bases stayed unmatched. Germline V lookup: CDR1 SGHTA, CDR2 FQGTGA. The length of the CDR3 is 15 residues. In DNA form, the CDR3 reads TGTGCCAGCAGCTCCGGGACAGGGTTTACCGGGGAGCTGTTTTTT. It is translated as CASSSGTGFTGELFF.

The chain combines TRBV6-1 with TRBJ2-1; TRBD2 matches at 10 bases. CDR1 MNHNS and CDR2 SASEGT come from the germline V gene. V lost 4 bases, J lost 5 bases, and 5 bases stayed unmatched. There are 15 residues in the CDR3. CDR3 protein: CASSALAGGHNEQFF. In nucleotides, the CDR3 is TGTGCCAGCAGTGCTTTAGCGGGAGGCCACAATGAGCAGTTCTTC.

The chain is built from TRBV11-2 and TRBJ2-7, with a possible D match to TRBD1 (5 bases). CDR1 and CDR2 (germline): SGHAT, FQNNGV. The ends were cut back, 8 bases at V and 3 bases at J, with 20 bases in the middle. The CDR3 covers 15 residues. CDR3 protein: CASGALTGHYYEQYF. In DNA, the CDR3 is TGTGCCAGCGGCGCCCTTACAGGCCACTACTACGAGCAGTACTTC.

Comment on this clone: Other DNA sequences in this specimen translate into the identical CDR3. The V call is TRBV11-2, the J call TRBJ2-3; unclear D gene. CDR3 size: 13 residues. In germline, CDR1 is SGHAT, CDR2 FQNNGV. Trimming shortened V by 5 bases and J by 1 base, and 7 bases separated the two germline ends. CDR3 DNA: TGTGCCAGCAGCCCCCGAGGCACAGATACGCAGTATTTT. Residues: CASSPRGTDTQYF.

The chain employs TRBV7-9 and TRBJ2-5; 8 bases fit TRBD1. V shed 5 bases, J shed 5 bases, and the junction held 4 bases outside the gene matches. The CDR3 sequence is 13 residues long. Germline assignment: CDR1 SEHNR and CDR2 FQNEAQ (reference sequence). CDR3 protein: CASSLDRGETQYF. The CDR3 bases are TGTGCCAGCAGCCTCGACAGGGGTGAGACCCAGTACTTC.

The genes are TRBV27 and TRBJ2-1; weak D call: TRBD1 (6 bases). Germline values: CDR1 MNHEY, CDR2 SMNVEV (reference sequence). The CDR3 loop spans 15 amino acids. V was shortened by 1 base and J by 8 bases, with 15 bases between the two germline ends. For the CDR3, the DNA is TGTGCCAGCAGTTTATGGGGGCGTGGGTTAGATGAGCAGTTCTTC. Amino acid sequence: CASSLWGRGLDEQFF.

The chain is built from TRBV5-1 and TRBJ2-3; no clear D. Germline V gene data show CDR1 as SGHRS and CDR2 as YFSETQ. The CDR3 loop spans 17 amino acids. Trimming left V 1 base short and J 3 bases short, with 18 bases between. This chain's CDR3 is CASSLLFAGISTDTQYF. The CDR3 DNA reads TGCGCCAGCAGCTTGCTCTTTGCAGGAATATCGACAGATACGCAGTATTTT.

This chain links TRBV28 with TRBJ1-4, with unresolved D. CDR1 MDHEN and CDR2 SYDVKM come from the germline V gene. V was cut by 11 bases and J by 8 bases, with 15 bases left in between. The CDR3 has 12 amino acids. CDR3 in amino acids: CASSGNREKLFF. CDR3 DNA: TGTGCCTCCTCCGGGAATCGGGAAAAACTGTTTTTT.

To note about this clone: The same CDR3 can be traced to other DNA sequences in this sample. The genes are TRBV2 and TRBJ1-2; D perhaps matches TRBD1 (5 bases). CDR1 SNHLY and CDR2 FYNNEI come from the germline V gene. V lost 4 bases to trimming and J lost 5 bases, with 11 bases between them. The CDR3 has 13 residues. CDR3 residues: CASSGDGLYGYTF. CDR3 in DNA: TGTGCCAGCAGTGGGGACGGATTATATGGCTACACCTTC.

This chain uses TRBV18 with TRBJ2-1; D may correspond to TRBD1 or TRBD2 (5 bases each). Looked up from germline, CDR1 is KGHSH and CDR2 is LQKENI. Trimming took 5 bases from V and 0 from J, leaving 17 bases between them. This CDR3 has 17 residues. The CDR3 DNA follows: TGTGCCAGCTCAGACTACAGGTCTCGGGGCTCCTACAATGAGCAGTTCTTC. This translates into CASSDYRSRGSYNEQFF.

As DNA, the CDR3 is TGTGCCAGTAGTACCCGACTAGCGGGGCTTCAAGAGACCCAGTACTTC. It yields the protein CASSTRLAGLQETQYF. The V gene is TRBV19, the J gene TRBJ2-5; 11 bases line up with TRBD2. CDR3 length equals 16 residues. Germline trimming cut 4 bases from V and 2 bases from J; bases unmatched to any gene: 6. Per the germline V gene, CDR1 is LNHDA and CDR2 is SQIVND (reference sequence).

V gene TRBV6-1 combines with J gene TRBJ2-1; 8 bases are shared with TRBD1. This CDR3 has 14 amino acids. From germline, CDR1 is MNHNS and CDR2 SASEGT. V lost 4 bases to trimming and J lost 4 bases; unmatched junction nucleotides: 3. CDR3 in amino acids: CASSATGAYNEQFF. DNA of the CDR3: TGTGCCAGCAGTGCGACAGGGGCGTACAATGAGCAGTTCTTC.

The V and J genes are TRBV7-9 and TRBJ1-1; TRBD1 matches 9 bases. The ends lost 1 base at V and 5 bases at J; junction bases unmatched: 8. This CDR3 is 16 amino acids long. The V gene's germline CDR1 is SEHNR and CDR2 FQNEAQ (reference sequence). CDR3 bases: TGTGCCAGCAGCTTAGGAGGAGGACAGGGGAAAACTGAAGCTTTCTTT. This translates into CASSLGGGQGKTEAFF. Complete variable domain (other parts from reference TRBV7-9 and TRBJ1-1): DTGVSQNPRHKITKRGQNVTFRCDPISEHNRLYWYRQTLGQGPEFLTYFQNEAQLEKSRLLSDRFSAERPKGSFSTLEIQRTEQGDSAMYLCASSLGGGQGKTEAFFGQGTRLTVV.

CDR3 nucleotides: TGCGCCAGCAGTGAACAGGGGGATCATACGCAGTATTTT. This gives the protein CASSEQGDHTQYF. The chain couples TRBV10-1 to TRBJ2-3; 8 bases align to TRBD1. CDR3 length: 13 amino acids. V lost 3 bases to trimming and J lost 7 bases; unmatched junction nucleotides: 3. CDR1 and CDR2 (germline): WNHNN, SYGVQD (reference sequence).

The CDR3 region has the DNA TGTGCCATCAGTGAGGATAGGGAGAGTCAGCCCCAGCATTTT. Translating gives CAISEDRESQPQHF. The chain recombines TRBV10-3 with TRBJ1-5; no clear D. The V gene lost 2 bases and the J gene lost 6 bases, with 11 bases spanning the gap. Germline V gene data show CDR1 as ENHRY and CDR2 as SYGVKD. This CDR3 is 14 amino acids long.

The chain uses TRBV5-4 and TRBJ2-7, with 13 bases fitting TRBD2. Germline-derived CDR1 and CDR2 are SGHNT and YYREEE (reference sequence). CDR3 size: 15 residues. V dropped 4 bases and J dropped 3; count of bases not matched to a gene: 4. The CDR3 DNA sequence: TGTGCCAGCAGCCGAGGGACTAGCGGGAACTACGAGCAGTACTTC. Protein product: CASSRGTSGNYEQYF. Full variable domain (rest looked up from reference TRBV5-4 and TRBJ2-7): ETGVTQSPTHLIKTRGQQVTLRCSSQSGHNTVSWYQQALGQGPQFIFQYYREEENGRGNFPPRFSGLQFPNYSSELNVNALELDDSALYLCASSRGTSGNYEQYFGPGTRLTVT.

This chain joins TRBV9 and TRBJ1-2; D unclear. The CDR3 spans 14 residues. V lost 2 bases to trimming and J lost 2 bases, with 10 bases between them. The germline gives CDR1 SGDLS, CDR2 YYNGEE. CDR3 protein: CASSVDTRNYGYTF. The CDR3 DNA sequence: TGTGCCAGCAGCGTTGACACCAGGAACTATGGCTACACCTTC. The full variable domain, in which reference TRBV9 and TRBJ1-2 provide the parts outside the CDR3, is DSGVTQTPKHLITATGQRVTLRCSPRSGDLSVYWYQQSLDQGLQFLIQYYNGEERAKGNILERFSAQQFPDLHSELNLSSLELGDSALYFCASSVDTRNYGYTFGSGTRLTVV.

V is TRBV27 and J is TRBJ2-7; the D gene is possibly TRBD2 (6 bases). With 4 bases removed from V and 0 bases from J, the gap between germline ends came to 16 bases. CDR3 size: 16 residues. The germline V gene encodes CDR1 MNHEY and CDR2 SMNVEV (reference sequence). The CDR3 loop reads CASSSTWIGGSYEQYF. The CDR3 coding sequence is TGTGCCAGCAGTTCTACCTGGATCGGGGGCTCCTACGAGCAGTACTTC.

The chain combines TRBV18 with TRBJ2-3; 11 nucleotides align to TRBD2. This CDR3 region has 15 residues. Germline CDR1 is KGHSH and CDR2 is LQKENI. J was trimmed by 6 bases and V by 6 bases; bases with no gene match: 8. CDR3 loop: CASSHRLAGKDTQYF. CDR3 bases: TGTGCCAGCTCGCACCGACTAGCGGGAAAGGATACGCAGTATTTT.

The chain has TRBV5-1 and TRBJ2-6, with D perhaps being TRBD1 or TRBD2 (5 bases each). Trimming stripped 6 bases from V and 0 bases from J, with 13 bases between. Germline CDR1 is SGHRS and CDR2 is YFSETQ. CDR3 length: 16 amino acids. The CDR3 is CASKDGAFSGANVLTF. The CDR3 DNA reads TGCGCCAGCAAGGACGGGGCATTCTCTGGGGCCAACGTCCTGACTTTC.

The V gene is TRBV6-5, the J gene TRBJ2-3, with TRBD2 matching over 12 bases. The CDR3 contains 15 residues. Germline CDR1 and CDR2: MNHEY and SVGAGI. V was clipped by 6 bases and J by 4 bases; unmatched bases: 5. DNA of the CDR3: TGTGCCAGCAGCCGACTAGCGGGAGTCTCAGATACGCAGTATTTT. Its protein product is CASSRLAGVSDTQYF.

This chain connects TRBV2 to TRBJ2-7; D call uncertain. Trimming left V 3 bases short and J 7 bases short, with 13 bases between. Germline CDR1 reads SNHLY; CDR2 reads FYNNEI. The CDR3 runs 13 residues. CDR3 loop: CASSDPFAREQYF. The CDR3 DNA is TGTGCCAGCAGTGACCCTTTCGCTAGGGAGCAGTACTTC.

The chain is built from TRBV7-8 and TRBJ1-2; D remains unclear. CDR1 is SGHVS and CDR2 is FQNEAQ in the germline V gene. V lost 1 base to trimming and J lost 6 bases, with 15 bases between them. This CDR3 is 15 amino acids long. In DNA form, the CDR3 reads TGTGCCAGCAGCTTAGAACCGGCCTTAATGGATGGCTACACCTTC. Translated, it gives CASSLEPALMDGYTF.

The chain is built from TRBV29-1 and TRBJ1-1; D remains ambiguous. CDR3 size: 13 residues. The V and J ends lost 4 bases and 1 base respectively, with 10 bases between them. The germline V gene has CDR1 SQVTM and CDR2 ANQGSEA. The CDR3 DNA is TGCAGCGTTGTTGCGGGCCGGAACACTGAAGCTTTCTTT. Protein sequence: CSVVAGRNTEAFF.